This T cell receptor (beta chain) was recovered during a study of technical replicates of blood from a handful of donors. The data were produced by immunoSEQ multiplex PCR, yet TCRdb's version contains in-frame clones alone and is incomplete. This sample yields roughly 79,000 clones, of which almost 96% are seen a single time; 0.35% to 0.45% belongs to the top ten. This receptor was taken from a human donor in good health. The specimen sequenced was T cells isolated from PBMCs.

The DNA of the CDR3 is TGTGCCTGGAGTCCCCTCACGCGGGGTGAAGCTTTCTTT. It specifies CAWSPLTRGEAFF. The chain combines TRBV30 with TRBJ1-1; D remains ambiguous. The germline V gene has CDR1 GTSNPN and CDR2 SVGIG (reference sequence). V lost 2 bases and J lost 7, with 14 bases in between. This CDR3 contains 13 residues.